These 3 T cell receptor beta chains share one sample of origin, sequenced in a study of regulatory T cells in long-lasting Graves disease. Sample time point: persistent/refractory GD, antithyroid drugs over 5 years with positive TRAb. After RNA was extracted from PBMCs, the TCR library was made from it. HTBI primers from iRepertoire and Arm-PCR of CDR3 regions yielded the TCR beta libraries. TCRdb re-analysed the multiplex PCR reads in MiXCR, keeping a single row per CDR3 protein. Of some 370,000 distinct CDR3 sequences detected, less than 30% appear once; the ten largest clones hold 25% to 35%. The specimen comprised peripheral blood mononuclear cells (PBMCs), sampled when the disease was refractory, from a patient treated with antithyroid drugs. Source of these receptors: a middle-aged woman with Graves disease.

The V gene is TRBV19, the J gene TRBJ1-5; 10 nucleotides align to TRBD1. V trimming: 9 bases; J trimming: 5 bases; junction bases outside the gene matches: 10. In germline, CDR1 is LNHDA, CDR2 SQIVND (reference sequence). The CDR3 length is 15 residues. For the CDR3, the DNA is TGTGCCAGGGCCAGGCATGGGACAGGGGATCAGCCCCAGCATTTT. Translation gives CARARHGTGDQPQHF. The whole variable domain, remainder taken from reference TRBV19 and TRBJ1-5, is DGGITQSPKYLFRKEGQNVTLSCEQNLNHDAMYWYRQDPGQGLRLIYYSQIVNDFQKGDIAEGYSVSREKKESFPLTVTSAQKNPTAFYLCARARHGTGDQPQHFGDGTRLSIL.

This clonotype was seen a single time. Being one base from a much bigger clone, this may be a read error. CDR3 DNA: TGTGCCAGCGAGGCCACCGGGGCCAGTGGAAACACCATATATTTT. It specifies CASEATGASGNTIYF. The chain is built from TRBV6-1 and TRBJ1-3; perhaps TRBD1 as D (5 bases). Germline V gene data show CDR1 as MNHNS and CDR2 as SASEGT. V was shortened by 8 bases and J by 3 bases, with 17 bases between the two germline ends. CDR3 length: 15 amino acids.

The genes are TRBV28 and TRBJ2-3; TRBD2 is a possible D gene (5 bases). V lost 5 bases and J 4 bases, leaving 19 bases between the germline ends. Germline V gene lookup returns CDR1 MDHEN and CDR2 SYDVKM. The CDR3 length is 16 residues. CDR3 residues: CASSPMERQNPDTQYF. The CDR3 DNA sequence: TGTGCCAGCAGTCCGATGGAGCGGCAGAATCCAGATACGCAGTATTTT.